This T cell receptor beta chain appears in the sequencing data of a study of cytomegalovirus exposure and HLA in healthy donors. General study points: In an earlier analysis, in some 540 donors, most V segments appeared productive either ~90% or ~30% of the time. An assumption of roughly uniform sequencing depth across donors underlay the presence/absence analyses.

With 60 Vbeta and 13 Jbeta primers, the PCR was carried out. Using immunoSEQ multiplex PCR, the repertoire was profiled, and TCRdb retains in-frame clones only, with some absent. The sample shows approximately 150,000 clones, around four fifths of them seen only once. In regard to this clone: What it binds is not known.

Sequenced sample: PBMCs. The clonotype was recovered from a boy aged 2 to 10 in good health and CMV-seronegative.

The CDR3 DNA follows: TGTGCCAGCAGGGGCAGACGTGGGACCGGGGAGCTGTTTTTT. Translating gives CASRGRRGTGELFF. The chain joins TRBV11-3 to TRBJ2-2; D unresolved. The germline V gene has CDR1 SGHNT and CDR2 YENEEA. The CDR3 loop spans 14 amino acids. Trimming cost V 6 bases and J 5 bases, with 13 bases left between them.